This TCR beta chain was profiled in a study of T cells in Graves' hyperthyroidism and ophthalmopathy. Whole-study context: Peripheral blood draws took place at initial diagnosis, ahead of any treatment.

Amplification of TCR beta CDR3 regions used RNA as the template. Primed by the HTBI set, a first-round RT-PCR was run on the TCR CDR3. TCRdb re-analysed the multiplex PCR reads in MiXCR, keeping a single row per CDR3 protein. Of 640,000 or so distinct CDR3 sequences listed, approximately 15% are singletons. This clonotype was counted ten times or more. The diagnoses drew upon clinical symptoms, serum thyroxine and TRAb, thyroid ultrasound and orbital computed tomography. From germline, CDR1 is LGHNT and CDR2 FRNRAP. The CDR3 length is 14 residues. V was cut by 1 base and J by 0 bases, with 6 bases left in between.

J is TRBJ1-1 and V is TRBV12-5; D ambiguous. The TCR comes from a woman between 18 and 29 years old with Graves' ophthalmopathy. Sequences were obtained from blood. In DNA form, the CDR3 reads TGTGCTAGTGGTTTGGGGCAGATGAACACTGAAGCTTTCTTT. Its protein product is CASGLGQMNTEAFF.